Listed below are T cell receptor beta chains from one sample, sequenced in a study of shared clonotypes between healthy human individuals. Profiling relied on immunoSEQ multiplex PCR, and the TCRdb table lists in-frame clones only, not all of them. Of millions of clones listed, just over 90% are singletons. The sequenced sample was naive CD4+ T cells sorted from blood. The receptors derive from a man between 18 and 29 years old in good health. Both conserved end residues are part of each CDR3. D genes are given only for firm matches. The size of a clone is reported for some rows only, either as once, few or many, or as a class for expanded clones.

.	TRBJ2-1	TRBV28	TRBD2	TGTGCCAGCAATAGCGGGGGGCGCAATGAGCAGTTCTTC	CASNSGGRNEQFF
.	TRBJ2-4	TRBV15	.	TGTGCCACCAGCCCCCGGCTTGGGTCCAAAAACATTCAGTACTTC	CATSPRLGSKNIQYF
.	TRBJ2-7	TRBV19	.	TGTGCCAGTAGTCTCCAGGGTACCGAGCAGTACTTC	CASSLQGTEQYF
few	TRBJ1-5	TRBV30	.	TGTGCCTGGAGTGTACAAGGCCGCCGTCAGCCCCAGCATTTT	CAWSVQGRRQPQHF
.	TRBJ2-5	TRBV11-3	TRBD2	TGTGCCAGCAGCTTAGGCGGGGGTAGCGGAGAGACCCAGTACTTC	CASSLGGGSGETQYF
.	TRBJ1-5	TRBV10-3	.	TGTGCCATCAGTGAGAGACAGTATAGCAATCAGCCCCAGCATTTT	CAISERQYSNQPQHF
.	TRBJ1-6	TRBV5-1	TRBD1	TGCGCCAGCAGCTCACAGGGGGCGGAAAATTCACCCCTCCACTTT	CASSSQGAENSPLHF
once	TRBJ2-7	TRBV5-4	.	TGTGCCAGCAGCCGAACAGGGAAAAACACCTACGAGCAGTACTTC	CASSRTGKNTYEQYF
few	TRBJ1-2	TRBV18	TRBD1	TGTGCCAGCTCACCGACAGGGGGCTATGGCTACACCTTC	CASSPTGGYGYTF
.	TRBJ2-1	TRBV11-2	TRBD2	TGTGCCAGCAGCTCCGGACTAGCGGGTTCAAATGAGCAGTTCTTC	CASSSGLAGSNEQFF
.	TRBJ1-2	TRBV6-5	.	TGTGCCAGCAGTCCCCGGGACGTTAACTATGGCTACACCTTC	CASSPRDVNYGYTF
.	TRBJ2-1	TRBV18	TRBD2	TGTGCCAGCTCGCCGACTAGCGGGAGTGATGCTGAGCAGTTCTTC	CASSPTSGSDAEQFF
.	TRBJ2-6	TRBV7-2	.	TGTGCCAGCAGTCCCAGGGACGTCCTGACTTTC	CASSPRDVLTF
.	TRBJ2-1	TRBV27	.	TGTGCCAGCAGTCCTTGGGAGGTCTCCTACAATGAGCAGTTCTTC	CASSPWEVSYNEQFF
.	TRBJ2-7	TRBV5-1	.	TGCGCCAGCAGCTTGTGGCCGGGAAGTTCGGGCGAGCAGTACTTC	CASSLWPGSSGEQYF
.	TRBJ2-5	TRBV28	.	TGTGCCAGCAGTGAAACAGGGGAGACCCAGTACTTC	CASSETGETQYF
.	TRBJ2-2	TRBV6-1	TRBD2	TGTGCCAGCAGTTCTGTGCGGGGGGCGACCGGGGAGCTGTTTTTT	CASSSVRGATGELFF
once	TRBJ2-2	TRBV5-1	TRBD2	TGCGCCAGCGGCCCCAGGGCTAGCGGCAACACCGGGGAGCTGTTTTTT	CASGPRASGNTGELFF
.	TRBJ1-2	TRBV30	.	TGTGCCTGGAGTGTATCTCCAGGGGCCGGCTACACCTTC	CAWSVSPGAGYTF
.	TRBJ2-1	TRBV6-5	.	TGTGCCAGCAGTCGGGACTCTCTAAGATACAATGAGCAGTTCTTC	CASSRDSLRYNEQFF
.	TRBJ1-1	TRBV7-9	TRBD1	TGTGCCAGCAGCTTAATGGGCGGGACAGCCGACACTGAAGCTTTCTTT	CASSLMGGTADTEAFF
.	TRBJ2-7	TRBV10-3	TRBD2	TGTGCCTCGGAAGGGCCCGGGACTAGCGGGGGGGCTTACGAGCAGTACTTC	CASEGPGTSGGAYEQYF
.	TRBJ2-2	TRBV5-4	TRBD2	TGTGCCAGCAGCGAGAGCGGGGGGCGGAACACCGGGGAGCTGTTTTTT	CASSESGGRNTGELFF
.	TRBJ2-7	TRBV15	.	TGTGCCACCAGCGAGGGGGGGTCAACCTACGAGCAGTACTTC	CATSEGGSTYEQYF
few	TRBJ1-2	TRBV28	TRBD1	TGTGCCAGCCGTGGGACAGGGAGGATTGGCTACACCTTC	CASRGTGRIGYTF
.	TRBJ2-7	TRBV4-1	.	TGCGCCAGCAGCCAAGATCTTTCCCATTTTACAGCCTACGAGCAGTACTTC	CASSQDLSHFTAYEQYF
.	TRBJ1-2	TRBV27	.	TGTGCCAGCAGTTTGTCGGGGGCGGTTGGCTACACCTTC	CASSLSGAVGYTF
.	TRBJ2-7	TRBV7-9	.	TGTGCCAGCAGCCCCCCAGGGGCCGAGCAGTACTTC	CASSPPGAEQYF
.	TRBJ1-6	TRBV5-6	.	TGTGCCAGCAGCTTCCGTTTCACGCGGGGAGGCGATTCACCCCTCCACTTT	CASSFRFTRGGDSPLHF
.	TRBJ1-1	TRBV30	.	TGTGCCTGGCGTGGGGGGGCCCACACTGAAGCTTTCTTT	CAWRGGAHTEAFF
.	TRBJ1-3	TRBV7-8	.	TGTGCCAGCAGCCCTACGAACCCTGGAAACACCATATATTTT	CASSPTNPGNTIYF
once	TRBJ2-7	TRBV10-3	TRBD1	TGTGCCATCACCGTGGACAGGATCCGCGAGCAGTACTTC	CAITVDRIREQYF
.	TRBJ2-5	TRBV10-2	TRBD2	TGCGCCAGCAGTGAGTCAGGCGGGGGGATTTCACAACACTACTTC	CASSESGGGISQHYF
.	TRBJ1-1	TRBV28	.	TGTGCCAGCAGTTCCGTCGGAGGGAGAACTGAAGCTTTCTTT	CASSSVGGRTEAFF
.	TRBJ2-7	TRBV27	TRBD1	TGTGCCAGCAGTCCCAGGACAGGGGGGGGTGAGAGAGCCGAGCAGTACTTC	CASSPRTGGGERAEQYF
.	TRBJ2-7	TRBV6-5	.	TGTGCCAGCACCAAAAACAAAGGCTACGAGCAGTACTTC	CASTKNKGYEQYF
.	TRBJ1-5	TRBV7-9	TRBD1	TGTGCCAGCAGCTTAGCCGGGGGACAGGGGAATCAGCCCCAGCATTTT	CASSLAGGQGNQPQHF
.	TRBJ2-7	TRBV5-1	TRBD1	TGCGCCAGCAGGGGACAGGGCCAATCCTACGAGCAGTACTTC	CASRGQGQSYEQYF